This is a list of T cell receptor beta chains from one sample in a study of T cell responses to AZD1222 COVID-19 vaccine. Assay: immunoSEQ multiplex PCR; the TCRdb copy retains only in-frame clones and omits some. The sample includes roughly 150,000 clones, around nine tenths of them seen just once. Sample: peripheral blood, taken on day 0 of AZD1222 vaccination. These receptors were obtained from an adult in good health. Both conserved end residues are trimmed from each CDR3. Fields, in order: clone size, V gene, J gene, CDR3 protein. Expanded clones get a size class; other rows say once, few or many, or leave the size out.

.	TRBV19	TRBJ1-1	ASSATINTEAF
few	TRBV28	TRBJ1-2	ASSSSGRGPPYGYT
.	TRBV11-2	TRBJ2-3	ASSLRTSRAVAGTDTQY
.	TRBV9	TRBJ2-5	ASSVEGGTVGGETQY
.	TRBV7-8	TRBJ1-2	ASSLQGDYGYT
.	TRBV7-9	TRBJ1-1	ASSPWTGGRHTEAF
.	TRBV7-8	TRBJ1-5	ASSLGAVNSLYSNQPQH
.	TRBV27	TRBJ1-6	ASRSWGSTELRWGSPLH
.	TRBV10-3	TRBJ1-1	AISEGVNTEAF
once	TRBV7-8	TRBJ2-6	ASSRDSWRANVLT
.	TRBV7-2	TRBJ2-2	ASSTDGRVGGELF
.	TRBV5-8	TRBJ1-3	ASSFLTGAGTIY
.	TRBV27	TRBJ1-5	ASSLTGIRQPQH
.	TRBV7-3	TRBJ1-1	ASSLSVVTEAF
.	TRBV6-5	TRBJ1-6	ASSSGFSNSPLH
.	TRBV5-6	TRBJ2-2	ASSLTGLGNTGELF
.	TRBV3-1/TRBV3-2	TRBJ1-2	ASSQQGNYGYT
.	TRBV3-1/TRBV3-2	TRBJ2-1	ASSQGLAGFNEQF
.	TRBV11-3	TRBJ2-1	ASSLEQGGTSTYNEQF
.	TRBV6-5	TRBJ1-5	ASSSLGQPQH
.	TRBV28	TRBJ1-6	ASLRSYNSPLH
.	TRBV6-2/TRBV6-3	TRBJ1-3	ASSYSQGRAFGSGNTIY
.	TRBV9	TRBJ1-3	ASSWGGGDTIY
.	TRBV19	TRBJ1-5	ASSADRGGNQPQH
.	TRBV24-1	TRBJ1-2	ATSEPDRDYGYT
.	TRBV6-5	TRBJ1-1	ASSYAPFGTTEAF
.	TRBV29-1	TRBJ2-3	SVVASTDTQY
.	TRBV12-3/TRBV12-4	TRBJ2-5	ASSFRQTQY
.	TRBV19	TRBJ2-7	ASSIVAGLSSYEQY
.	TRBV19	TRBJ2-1	ASSPEPTVGNNEQF
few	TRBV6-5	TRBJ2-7	ASRRTGQGAYEQY
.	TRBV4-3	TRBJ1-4	ASSQDWGGGEKLF
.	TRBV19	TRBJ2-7	ASSIGLAPTYEQY
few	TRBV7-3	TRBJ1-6	ASSLPGSPLH
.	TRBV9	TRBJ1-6	ASSRRTGSNSPLH
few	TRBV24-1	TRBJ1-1	ATRGTGDLNTEAF
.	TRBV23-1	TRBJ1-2	ASSQGGPKNYGYT
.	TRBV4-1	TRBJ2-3	ASSQGPRTSGSWDTDTQY
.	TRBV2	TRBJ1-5	ASRWTGRSNQPQH